This T cell receptor beta chain was identified in a study of blood T cell repertoires in COVID-19. On the study more broadly: COVID-19 samples from acute and convalescent phases originated in the United States, Italy and Spain. Sources were T cells, B-cell-depleted T cells, or PBMCs; the material itself was cDNA or gDNA.

CDR3 length: 14 amino acids. Trimming cost V 0 bases and J 8 bases, with 11 bases left between them. Germline CDR1 and CDR2: ENHRY and SYGVKD. The authors' processing: Estimation of nucleated cell counts relied on the amplification of reference gene primers. TCRdb's copy holds only in-frame clones and misses some; the assay was immunoSEQ multiplex PCR. From that table come the V and J calls and clone size; the DNA was used to work out D and trimming. The sample includes approximately 430,000 clones, more than 80% of them seen just once. The clonotype was recovered from a woman aged 30 to 39 with active or convalescent COVID-19. The sequencing sample was made of peripheral blood. The chain combines TRBV10-3 with TRBJ2-1; unclear D gene. CDR3 sequence: CAISESPGFDEQFF. Written as DNA, the CDR3 is TGTGCCATCAGTGAGTCCCCGGGTTTCGATGAGCAGTTCTTC.